One sample yielded the 17 T cell receptor beta chains listed below, sequenced in a study of blood T cell repertoires in COVID-19. Here immunoSEQ multiplex PCR was the method, and the copy in TCRdb shows in-frame clones only, minus some. The table includes roughly 100,000 clones, roughly 82% detected once. Sequencing was performed on peripheral blood. The receptors were gathered from a human donor in a cohort sampled during active COVID-19.

The chain employs TRBV19 and TRBJ1-2, with 8 positions matching TRBD1. The CDR3 has 12 residues. Germline CDR1 reads LNHDA; CDR2 reads SQIVND (reference sequence). V lost 6 bases, J lost 4 bases, and 1 base stayed unmatched. Here the CDR3 reads CASRDRVYGYTF. The CDR3 DNA follows: TGTGCCAGTAGGGACAGGGTCTATGGCTACACCTTC. The variable domain in full, completed from reference TRBV19 and TRBJ1-2, reads DGGITQSPKYLFRKEGQNVTLSCEQNLNHDAMYWYRQDPGQGLRLIYYSQIVNDFQKGDIAEGYSVSREKKESFPLTVTSAQKNPTAFYLCASRDRVYGYTFGSGTRLTVV.

This rearrangement joins TRBV6-5 to TRBJ2-1; D is possibly TRBD1 (6 bases). The germline gives CDR1 MNHEY, CDR2 SVGAGI. The CDR3 has 13 amino acids. Trimming stripped 5 bases from V and 4 bases from J, with 9 bases between. CDR3 amino acids: CASSQGLYNEQFF. CDR3 DNA: TGTGCCAGCAGTCAGGGGCTTTACAATGAGCAGTTCTTC.

The chain is built from TRBV2 and TRBJ2-7, with 7 bases aligning to TRBD1. V trimming: 3 bases; J trimming: 4 bases; junction bases outside the gene matches: 6. Germline V CDR1 and CDR2: SNHLY, FYNNEI. The length of the CDR3 is 14 residues. In DNA, the CDR3 is TGTGCCAGCAGTGATAAGGTCAGGGGGTACGAGCAGTACTTC. Translated, it gives CASSDKVRGYEQYF.

J is TRBJ1-1 and V is TRBV11-1; D not certain. The CDR3 covers 14 residues. In germline, CDR1 is SGHAT, CDR2 FQDESV (reference sequence). The V end was cut by 5 bases, the J end by 3 bases, with 13 bases between. CDR3 loop: CASSPRRRDTEAFF. The CDR3 DNA reads as TGTGCCAGCAGCCCACGACGACGGGACACTGAAGCTTTCTTT.

V usage is TRBV28 and J usage is TRBJ2-7, with TRBD1 as a possible D gene (6 bases). V was trimmed by 7 bases and J by 0 bases, leaving 10 bases between them. The CDR3 runs to 13 residues. Per germline, CDR1 MDHEN and CDR2 SYDVKM. The CDR3, as DNA: TGTGCCAGCATCCGACAGGACTCCTACGAGCAGTACTTC. This gives the protein CASIRQDSYEQYF. The full variable domain, with the rest looked up from reference TRBV28 and TRBJ2-7, is DVKVTQSSRYLVKRTGEKVFLECVQDMDHENMFWYRQDPGLGLRLIYFSYDVKMKEKGDIPEGYSVSREKKERFSLILESASTNQTSMYLCASIRQDSYEQYFGPGTRLTVT.

V gene TRBV12-3 or TRBV12-4 combines with J gene TRBJ1-2; no clear D. V was pared by 2 bases and J by 8 bases, with 12 bases between. This CDR3 has 13 amino acids. The CDR3 region is CASSLNGRGGYTF. The CDR3 region has the DNA TGTGCCAGCAGTTTAAACGGGCGAGGGGGCTACACCTTC.

V and J are TRBV4-1 and TRBJ2-5, with D perhaps TRBD1 (6 bases). The CDR3 is made up of 13 amino acids. Germline CDR1 is MGHRA and CDR2 is YSYEKL. V lost 4 bases to trimming and J lost 5 bases, with 11 bases between them. This chain's CDR3 is CASSPTGMETQYF. The CDR3 bases are TGCGCCAGCAGCCCTACAGGGATGGAGACCCAGTACTTC.

The chain recombines TRBV5-1 with TRBJ2-3, with 9 nucleotides matching TRBD2. V lost 4 bases and J lost 4; bases outside the gene matches: 13. The CDR3 extends over 17 amino acids. Looked up from germline, CDR1 is SGHRS and CDR2 is YFSETQ. CDR3 bases: TGCGCCAGCAGCCCGGCCCCTAGCGGGGTGGGGGCAGATACGCAGTATTTT. This sequence encodes CASSPAPSGVGADTQYF. The variable domain in full, with the rest retrieved from reference TRBV5-1 and TRBJ2-3, is KAGVTQTPRYLIKTRGQQVTLSCSPISGHRSVSWYQQTPGQGLQFLFEYFSETQRNKGNFPGRFSGRQFSNSRSEMNVSTLELGDSALYLCASSPAPSGVGADTQYFGPGTRLTVL.

The chain has TRBV3-1 (or the pseudogene TRBV3-2) and TRBJ2-6, with TRBD1 matching over 7 bases. Trimming removed 2 bases from V and 3 bases from J; junction bases left unmatched: 7. CDR3 length: 17 residues. The germline V gene has CDR1 LGHDT and CDR2 YNNKEL (reference sequence). The CDR3 loop is CASSQIKGQVGANVLTF. The DNA of the CDR3 is TGTGCCAGCAGCCAAATTAAAGGACAGGTTGGGGCCAACGTCCTGACTTTC.

The rearrangement uses TRBV5-1 and TRBJ1-5; D may be TRBD1 (5 bases). The CDR3 loop spans 15 amino acids. Trimming left V 4 bases short and J 6 bases short, with 17 bases between. Germline V gives CDR1 SGHRS, CDR2 YFSETQ. The CDR3 bases are TGCGCCAGCAGCCCGTCGACAGAGGTTGGTCAGCCCCAGCATTTT. It specifies CASSPSTEVGQPQHF.

This clone was detected only a few times. The V and J genes are TRBV6-5 and TRBJ1-2; no firm D call. V lost 6 bases, J lost 4 bases, and 15 bases lay in between. Germline values: CDR1 MNHEY, CDR2 SVGAGI. CDR3 size: 14 residues. This CDR3 is CASSPGEGGYGYTF. The CDR3 bases are TGTGCCAGCAGCCCCGGGGAGGGTGGCTATGGCTACACCTTC.

The V gene is TRBV19, the J gene TRBJ1-2, with D unclear. CDR3 length: 13 residues. Trimming cost V 3 bases and J 7 bases, with 12 bases left between them. Germline V gene lookup returns CDR1 LNHDA and CDR2 SQIVND (reference sequence). In nucleotides, the CDR3 is TGTGCCAGTAGTATGAATTGGCAGATTGGCTACACCTTC. Its translation: CASSMNWQIGYTF.

The chain couples TRBV18 to TRBJ2-1; 9 nucleotides align to TRBD2. Germline V lookup: CDR1 KGHSH, CDR2 LQKENI. This CDR3 comprises 15 residues. V trimming: 3 bases; J trimming: 7 bases; junction bases outside the gene matches: 7. CDR3 sequence: CASSPSLAGPNEQFF. Here the CDR3 DNA reads TGTGCCAGCTCACCGAGCCTAGCGGGGCCTAATGAGCAGTTCTTC.

This chain connects TRBV19 to TRBJ2-1; 9 nucleotides line up with TRBD2. The V gene end was trimmed by 5 bases and the J gene end by 2 bases; junction bases not matched to a gene: 10. CDR1 is LNHDA and CDR2 is SQIVND in the germline V gene (reference sequence). This CDR3 spans 17 amino acids. CDR3 residues: CASSSRGAGGTYNEQFF. The CDR3, as DNA: TGTGCCAGTAGTTCCCGAGGAGCGGGGGGCACCTACAATGAGCAGTTCTTC. Using reference TRBV19 and TRBJ2-1 for the parts outside the CDR3, the full variable domain is DGGITQSPKYLFRKEGQNVTLSCEQNLNHDAMYWYRQDPGQGLRLIYYSQIVNDFQKGDIAEGYSVSREKKESFPLTVTSAQKNPTAFYLCASSSRGAGGTYNEQFFGPGTRLTVL.

This chain uses TRBV3-1 (or the pseudogene TRBV3-2) with TRBJ2-7, with 9 bases fitting TRBD2. V dropped 2 bases and J dropped 5; count of bases not matched to a gene: 7. Looked up from germline, CDR1 is LGHDT and CDR2 is YNNKEL (reference sequence). CDR3 size: 15 residues. This chain's CDR3 is CASSQSGRGGNEQYF. CDR3 nucleotides: TGTGCCAGCAGCCAATCAGGGCGGGGGGGCAACGAGCAGTACTTC.

The CDR3 sequence is CASTSLGTANYGYTF. CDR3 sequence (DNA): TGTGCCAGCACATCCCTCGGGACAGCTAACTATGGCTACACCTTC. V and J are TRBV27 and TRBJ1-2, with TRBD1 matching over 7 bases. V was pared by 7 bases and J by 0 bases, with 8 bases of the junction left unmatched. The CDR3 consists of 15 residues. CDR1 and CDR2 from the germline V gene are MNHEY and SMNVEV (reference sequence).

This clone was recorded a few times. The chain links TRBV5-6 to TRBJ2-2; D gene unclear. This CDR3 contains 16 residues. Germline CDR1 SGHDT, CDR2 YYEEEE. The ends were cut back, 1 base at V and 2 bases at J, with 12 bases in the middle. The CDR3 DNA sequence: TGTGCCAGCAGCTTGCCCTGGCAGACAAACACCGGGGAGCTGTTTTTT. Translating it yields CASSLPWQTNTGELFF.